This T cell receptor beta chain was recorded in a study of T cells in Graves' hyperthyroidism and ophthalmopathy. The sample holds a few counts of this clonotype. RNA transcripts served as the template for amplifying TCR beta CDR3 regions. First-round RT-PCR of the TCR CDR3 relied on the HTBI primer set. Using its own MiXCR run on the multiplex PCR reads, TCRdb lists one record per CDR3 protein. The sample holds 730,000 or so distinct CDR3 sequences, 18% seen once. This CDR3 spans 15 amino acids. V was clipped by 1 base and J by 3 bases; unmatched bases: 1. From germline, CDR1 is LNHNV and CDR2 YYDKDF (reference sequence).

J is TRBJ2-2 and V is TRBV15; 8 bases align to TRBD2. This TCR was recovered from a woman aged 50 to 60 with Graves' hyperthyroidism that later progressed to Graves' ophthalmopathy. Sample: blood. CDR3 bases: TGTGCCACCAGCAGAGCAGCGGGGGACACCGGGGAGCTGTTTTTT. As protein: CATSRAAGDTGELFF.